The clone carrying this T cell receptor beta chain came up many times. The CDR3 spans 13 residues. The germline V gene has CDR1 SGDLS and CDR2 YYNGEE. V lost 0 bases and J lost 8; bases outside the gene matches: 3. Original data processing: Sequenced samples showed a median of around 96,000 TCRs each, with counts running from 23,224 to 690,600. One entry per CDR3 protein, called by TCRdb with MiXCR from the RACE reads. The V and J calls follow TCRdb's processing rather than the paper's. This sample has about 290,000 distinct CDR3 sequences, with roughly 7.7% found just once. Time point given: pre-sensitization, week 0. Treatment of the sample: therapeutic diphenylcyclopropenone sensitization with weekly scalp DPC. Blood sampling preceded each patch test application. The data were obtained in a study of human T cells and chemical hapten exposure.

J is TRBJ1-1 and V is TRBV9; 8 positions agree with TRBD1. The specimen was whole blood, collected in connection with sensitization to the hapten diphenylcyclopropenone (DPC). The clonotype originates from a man aged 18 to 30 with alopecia areata. Some clones in this sample may be carry-over from other donors' samples. CDR3 in DNA: TGTGCCAGCAGCGTAGCGACAGGGGAAGAAGCTTTCTTT. Encoded protein: CASSVATGEEAFF.